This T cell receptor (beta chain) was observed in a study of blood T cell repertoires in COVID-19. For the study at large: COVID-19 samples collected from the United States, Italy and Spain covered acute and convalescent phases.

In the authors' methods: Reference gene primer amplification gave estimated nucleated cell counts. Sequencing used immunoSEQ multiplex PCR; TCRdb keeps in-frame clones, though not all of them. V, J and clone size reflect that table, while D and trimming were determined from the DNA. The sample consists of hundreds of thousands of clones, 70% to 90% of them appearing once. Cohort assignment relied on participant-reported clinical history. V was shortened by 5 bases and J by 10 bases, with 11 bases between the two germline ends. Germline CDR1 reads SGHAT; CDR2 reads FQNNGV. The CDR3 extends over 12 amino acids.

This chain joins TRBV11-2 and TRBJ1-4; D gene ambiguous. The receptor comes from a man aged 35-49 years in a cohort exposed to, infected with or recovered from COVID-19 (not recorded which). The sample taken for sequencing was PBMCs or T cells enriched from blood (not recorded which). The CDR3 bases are TGTGCCAGCAGCCCGACGGCGGTAAAACTGTTTTTT. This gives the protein CASSPTAVKLFF.